Presented here are 32 T cell receptor beta chains from one specimen sequenced in a study of T-cell reconstitution after alpha-beta-depleted transplantation in children. Molecular barcoding with unique molecular identifiers was used for the TCRbeta library. TCRdb re-called the PCR reads with MiXCR, one entry per CDR3 protein. The sample contains about 540,000 distinct CDR3 sequences, around 27% of which appear only once. The sample in question was PBMCs, obtained before TCRalphabeta/CD19-depleted stem cell transplant. Source of these receptors: a boy in the first two years of life with Wiskott-Aldrich syndrome, due to receive a stem cell transplant.

V and J are TRBV7-6 and TRBJ2-3; 7 nucleotides agree with TRBD1. With V trimmed by 1 base and J by 3 bases, 10 bases remained unmatched. The CDR3 extends over 17 amino acids. Germline V gene sequence: CDR1 SGHVS, CDR2 FNYEAQ. The CDR3 spells CASSLGSRGPRTDTQYF. The DNA for the CDR3 is TGTGCCAGCAGCTTAGGCAGTAGGGGGCCGAGGACAGATACGCAGTATTTT.

This clonotype appeared a few times. The chain joins TRBV10-1 to TRBJ2-5; 10 nucleotides line up with TRBD2. This CDR3 has 16 amino acids. Germline V gene lookup returns CDR1 WNHNN and CDR2 SYGVQD (reference sequence). The junction had 1 base not matched to a gene; V was cut back by 0 bases and J by 0 bases. CDR3: CASSESLAGDQETQYF. For the CDR3, the DNA is TGCGCCAGCAGTGAGTCGCTAGCGGGAGACCAAGAGACCCAGTACTTC.

The chain links TRBV6-1 to TRBJ2-6, with D perhaps TRBD1 or TRBD2 (7 bases each). V was trimmed by 6 bases and J by 2 bases, leaving 14 bases between them. This CDR3 region has 16 residues. Germline V gives CDR1 MNHNS, CDR2 SASEGT. CDR3 DNA: TGTGCCAGCAGGATCAGGGGGGGGGCTGGGGCCAACGTCCTGACTTTC. Translation: CASRIRGGAGANVLTF.

This clonotype was picked up a small number of times. The genes are TRBV27 and TRBJ1-5; D unclear. The ends were cut back, 4 bases at V and 2 bases at J, with 12 bases in the middle. The germline CDR1 and CDR2 sequences are MNHEY and SMNVEV (reference sequence). This CDR3 contains 15 residues. Here the CDR3 reads CASSYEAYGNQPQHF. CDR3 nucleotide sequence: TGTGCCAGCAGTTATGAGGCCTACGGCAATCAGCCCCAGCATTTT.

This sequence joins TRBV5-1 and TRBJ2-1; 12 bases match TRBD2. CDR1 is SGHRS, CDR2 YFSETQ, per germline. J was trimmed by 0 bases and V by 0 bases; bases with no gene match: 4. The CDR3 length is 18 residues. CDR3 residues: CASSLGTSGRFSYNEQFF. The CDR3 bases are TGCGCCAGCAGCTTGGGCACTAGCGGGAGGTTCTCCTACAATGAGCAGTTCTTC.

This chain joins TRBV12-3 or TRBV12-4 and TRBJ2-4; D not resolved. Deletions cut 6 bases from V and 2 bases from J, with 14 bases between. This CDR3 contains 15 residues. Written as DNA, the CDR3 is TGTGCCAGCAGCGAAAGTGGCCCTCCCAAAAACATTCAGTACTTC. Its translation is CASSESGPPKNIQYF.

This clonotype came up many times. The chain is built from TRBV20-1 and TRBJ2-5; 9 bases agree with TRBD1. V gave up 6 bases and J gave up 5 bases; unmatched junction bases: 4. Germline CDR1 is DFQATT and CDR2 is SNEGSKA (reference sequence). The CDR3 has 12 amino acids. The CDR3 spells CSAGQGRETQYF. CDR3 nucleotides: TGCAGTGCCGGACAGGGGCGGGAGACCCAGTACTTC.

This clonotype was found a few times. J is TRBJ1-5 and V is TRBV12-3 or TRBV12-4; perhaps TRBD1 as D (5 bases). V was shortened by 4 bases and J by 7 bases, with 11 bases between the two germline ends. The CDR3 covers 13 residues. The CDR3: CASSSKGKQPQHF. The CDR3, as DNA: TGTGCCAGCAGTTCAAAGGGGAAACAGCCCCAGCATTTT.

This chain joins TRBV7-9 and TRBJ2-1, with 8 nucleotides matching TRBD2. Losses at the gene ends were 5 bases for V and 9 bases for J; bases not matched to a gene: 9. CDR3 length equals 14 residues. The germline CDR1 and CDR2 sequences are SEHNR and FQNEAQ (reference sequence). CDR3 nucleotide sequence: TGTGCCAGCAGCAGCCGGGGGGGTATTGGTGAGCAGTTCTTC. Residues: CASSSRGGIGEQFF.

This chain uses TRBV3-1 with TRBJ2-3; 7 bases map to TRBD2. Germline values: CDR1 LGHDT, CDR2 YNNKEL (reference sequence). The CDR3 spans 14 residues. Trimming cost V 4 bases and J 3 bases; bases outside gene matches: 4. The CDR3 is CASSRREMTDTQYF. CDR3 nucleotides: TGTGCCAGCAGCCGGCGGGAGATGACAGATACGCAGTATTTT.

This clonotype was counted a few times. This sequence joins TRBV3-1 and TRBJ2-5, with 7 nucleotides matching TRBD2. V lost 4 bases, J lost 4 bases, and 9 bases stayed unmatched. Germline V gene data show CDR1 as LGHDT and CDR2 as YNNKEL (reference sequence). CDR3 length: 15 amino acids. CDR3 loop: CASSRQRTRSETQYF. The CDR3 DNA reads TGTGCCAGCAGCCGGCAAAGGACTAGGTCAGAGACCCAGTACTTC.

This clonotype turned up a few times. The chain recombines TRBV5-6 with TRBJ2-1; D unresolved. The germline V gene encodes CDR1 SGHDT and CDR2 YYEEEE. This CDR3 spans 11 amino acids. V lost 3 bases to trimming and J lost 10 bases, with 8 bases between them. Written as DNA, the CDR3 is TGTGCCAGCAGCTCAGGACCCGAGCAGTTCTTC. Its protein is CASSSGPEQFF.

This chain uses TRBV3-1 with TRBJ1-4, with TRBD1 as a possible D gene (5 bases). The CDR3 is 18 residues long. Germline V gives CDR1 LGHDT, CDR2 YNNKEL (reference sequence). Trimming removed 11 bases from V and 2 bases from J, with 27 bases in between. The CDR3 sequence is CASSQDPVGTTTNEKLFF. In DNA form, the CDR3 reads TGTGCCTCCAGCCAAGACCCTGTTGGGACGACGACTAATGAAAAACTGTTTTTT.

V gene TRBV20-1 combines with J gene TRBJ2-3; TRBD1 agrees at 8 bases. V trimming: 5 bases; J trimming: 5 bases; junction bases outside the gene matches: 3. Germline CDR1 DFQATT, CDR2 SNEGSKA (reference sequence). This CDR3 has 12 amino acids. The CDR3 is CSAETGGDTQYF. DNA of the CDR3: TGCAGTGCTGAAACAGGGGGAGATACGCAGTATTTT.

The chain links TRBV4-1 to TRBJ1-1; D is unresolved. CDR1 and CDR2 (germline): MGHRA, YSYEKL. This CDR3 contains 15 residues. V dropped 1 base and J dropped 3 bases, with 12 bases sitting between them. CDR3 sequence reads: CASSQVWYGDTEAFF. In DNA, the CDR3 is TGCGCCAGCAGCCAAGTTTGGTATGGGGACACTGAAGCTTTCTTT.

This clonotype came up a few times. This chain links TRBV7-2 with TRBJ2-7; the D is unclear. Germline V gives CDR1 SGHTA, CDR2 FQGNSA. This CDR3 is built from 13 residues. Trimming removed 11 bases from V and 4 bases from J, with 18 bases in between. The DNA for the CDR3 is TGTGCCGGATCAAATGGGGTGGGTTACGAGCAGTACTTC. It encodes CAGSNGVGYEQYF.

In DNA form, the CDR3 reads TGTGCCAGCAGACCTAACAGGGGGGACAGGAGAGAGACCCAGTACTTC. Protein sequence: CASRPNRGDRRETQYF. The V and J genes are TRBV27 and TRBJ2-5; 8 nucleotides line up with TRBD1. CDR1 MNHEY and CDR2 SMNVEV come from the germline V gene (reference sequence). Losses at the gene ends were 6 bases for V and 4 bases for J; bases not matched to a gene: 13. The CDR3 extends over 16 amino acids.

The chain joins TRBV18 to TRBJ1-1, with 8 nucleotides matching TRBD1. The junction had 14 bases not matched to a gene; V was cut back by 5 bases and J by 12 bases. CDR1 is KGHSH and CDR2 is LQKENI in the germline V gene. This CDR3 region has 14 residues. The CDR3 DNA is TGTGCCAGCTCATCCACAGGGGGAGGACCCGGGACTTTCTTT. Amino acids: CASSSTGGGPGTFF.

This clonotype was seen at least ten times. One junction end does not reproduce the germline sequence, and a read error may be involved. CDR3 in amino acids: CASSLTGRTEAFF. As DNA, the CDR3 is TGTGCCAGCAGCCTTACAGGGAGGACTGAAGCTTTCTTT. The chain has TRBV5-1 and TRBJ1-1; TRBD1 is a possible D gene (6 bases). This CDR3 comprises 13 residues. Germline values: CDR1 SGHRS, CDR2 YFSETQ.

This clonotype showed up just a few times. V gene TRBV25-1 combines with J gene TRBJ1-2; 10 positions agree with TRBD1. CDR1 MGHDK and CDR2 SYGVNS come from the germline V gene. The trim removed 3 bases at V and 6 bases at J, leaving 10 bases unmatched. This CDR3 has 16 amino acids. In DNA form, the CDR3 reads TGTGCCAGCAGTGACATTAGGGGGACAGGGGACCATGGCTACACCTTC. This encodes CASSDIRGTGDHGYTF.

The genes are TRBV5-1 and TRBJ2-3, with a possible D match to TRBD2 (5 bases). Between the trimmed V and J ends, which lost 7 bases and 0 bases, there was a span of 21 bases. This CDR3 has 17 residues. CDR1 SGHRS and CDR2 YFSETQ come from the germline V gene. In nucleotides, the CDR3 is TGCGCCAGCTTCGGTCCGCGAGTAGCGACTAGCACAGATACGCAGTATTTT. Amino acids: CASFGPRVATSTDTQYF.

The rearrangement joins TRBV5-1 to TRBJ2-1; 10 nucleotides line up with TRBD2. Germline V gene data show CDR1 as SGHRS and CDR2 as YFSETQ. With V trimmed by 1 base and J by 7 bases, 5 bases remained unmatched. This CDR3 is built from 15 residues. CDR3: CASSLSLAGLNEQFF. In DNA form, the CDR3 reads TGCGCCAGCAGCTTGTCACTAGCGGGGCTTAATGAGCAGTTCTTC.

This clonotype was seen only a few times. The CDR3 protein is CASHSTNRGNTIYF. In DNA, the CDR3 is TGTGCCAGCCATTCTACCAACCGGGGAAACACCATATATTTT. The chain recombines TRBV6-1 with TRBJ1-3, with D uncertain. The CDR3 has 14 residues. Germline V gene sequence: CDR1 MNHNS, CDR2 SASEGT. Between the trimmed V and J ends, which lost 8 bases and 4 bases, there was a span of 15 bases.

The V gene is TRBV5-1, the J gene TRBJ2-1, with 11 bases lining up with TRBD2. The CDR3 covers 14 residues. Germline values: CDR1 SGHRS, CDR2 YFSETQ. Trimming removed 2 bases from V and 8 bases from J; junction bases left unmatched: 3. CDR3: CASSFSGRADEQFF. The CDR3 nucleotides are TGCGCCAGCAGCTTTAGCGGGAGGGCCGATGAGCAGTTCTTC.

CDR3 amino acids: CASSTANRGITDTQYF. The DNA of the CDR3 is TGTGCCAGCAGTACGGCAAACAGGGGAATCACAGATACGCAGTATTTT. V gene TRBV12-3 or TRBV12-4 combines with J gene TRBJ2-3; 7 nucleotides align to TRBD1. The CDR3 is made up of 16 amino acids. The V and J ends lost 5 bases and 2 bases, in that order; junction bases with no gene match: 10.

The chain is built from TRBV20-1 and TRBJ2-1; D may correspond to TRBD1 or TRBD2 (6 bases each). The CDR3 consists of 12 residues. V was pared by 4 bases and J by 8 bases, with 12 bases between. CDR1 DFQATT and CDR2 SNEGSKA come from the germline V gene (reference sequence). The CDR3 loop is CSATGAGDEQFF. CDR3 nucleotides: TGCAGTGCTACGGGGGCGGGCGATGAGCAGTTCTTC.

The rearrangement links TRBV4-1 to TRBJ2-7; 7 bases align to TRBD1. The CDR3 runs to 16 residues. Per germline, CDR1 MGHRA and CDR2 YSYEKL. The ends lost 1 base at V and 4 bases at J; junction bases unmatched: 10. The CDR3 bases are TGCGCCAGCAGCCAAGTACTAAGGACAGGATCATACGAGCAGTACTTC. Protein product: CASSQVLRTGSYEQYF.

This clonotype showed up just a few times. J is TRBJ2-7 and V is TRBV6-5, with D possibly being TRBD1 (5 bases). V dropped 2 bases and J dropped 1 base, with 9 bases sitting between them. CDR3 length: 14 residues. Looked up from germline, CDR1 is MNHEY and CDR2 is SVGAGI. The CDR3, as DNA: TGTGCCAGCAGTTACCCATCAGGGTCCTACGAGCAGTACTTC. It encodes CASSYPSGSYEQYF.

This clonotype has just a few counts. The chain is built from TRBV24-1 and TRBJ1-5; perhaps TRBD1 as D (6 bases). Germline V lookup: CDR1 KGHDR, CDR2 SFDVKD. The CDR3 sequence is 15 residues long. V gave up 2 bases and J gave up 1 base, with 8 bases separating them. The CDR3: CATSDSDRSNQPQHF. CDR3 DNA sequence: TGTGCCACCAGTGATTCCGACAGGAGCAATCAGCCCCAGCATTTT.

This clonotype has a handful of counts. The V gene is TRBV3-1, the J gene TRBJ1-4; D uncertain. The CDR3 is 16 amino acids. Germline values: CDR1 LGHDT, CDR2 YNNKEL (reference sequence). The ends were cut back, 4 bases at V and 5 bases at J, with 17 bases in the middle. The CDR3 loop reads CASSLLRPARNEKLFF. The CDR3 DNA is TGTGCCAGCAGCCTCCTCAGGCCGGCCCGCAATGAAAAACTGTTTTTT.

This clonotype was detected a few times. The chain recombines TRBV28 with TRBJ2-1; 7 nucleotides match TRBD1. The CDR3 is 14 amino acids. V was clipped by 10 bases and J by 4 bases; unmatched bases: 10. Germline V lookup: CDR1 MDHEN, CDR2 SYDVKM. The CDR3 DNA reads as TGTGCCACCAGCCGGGACAGAGAGTACAATGAGCAGTTCTTC. Its protein is CATSRDREYNEQFF. The full variable domain, its missing parts supplied by reference TRBV28 and TRBJ2-1, is DVKVTQSSRYLVKRTGEKVFLECVQDMDHENMFWYRQDPGLGLRLIYFSYDVKMKEKGDIPEGYSVSREKKERFSLILESASTNQTSMYLCATSRDREYNEQFFGPGTRLTVL.

The genes are TRBV20-1 and TRBJ2-5; a weak D match, TRBD1 (5 bases). The V gene lost 3 bases and the J gene lost 2 bases, with 13 bases spanning the gap. The CDR3 has 14 residues. Per the germline V gene, CDR1 is DFQATT and CDR2 is SNEGSKA (reference sequence). The CDR3: CSASPDTPQETQYF. The CDR3, as DNA: TGCAGTGCTAGCCCGGACACCCCGCAAGAGACCCAGTACTTC.